This T cell receptor (beta chain) is from a study of blood T cell repertoires in COVID-19. Background on the study: From the United States, Italy and Spain came samples of acute and convalescent COVID-19.

Germline-derived CDR1 and CDR2 are MGHRA and YSYEKL. The V and J ends lost 4 bases and 1 base, in that order; junction bases with no gene match: 6. There are 16 residues in the CDR3. How the authors handled the data: Estimated nucleated cell counts came from reference gene primer amplification. Sequencing used immunoSEQ multiplex PCR; TCRdb keeps in-frame clones, though not all of them. The DNA gave D and trimming, while V, J and clone size come from that table. This sample has 280,000 or so clones, with about 90% found just once. Sequenced input: PBMCs or T cells enriched from blood (not recorded which). The rearrangement joins TRBV4-1 to TRBJ2-2; 7 bases agree with TRBD1. This TCR derives from a woman aged 50 to 60 who had been exposed to COVID-19. The chain's CDR3 is CASSPLTGWNTGELFF. CDR3 sequence (DNA): TGCGCCAGCAGCCCACTGACAGGGTGGAACACCGGGGAGCTGTTTTTT.